Below, one T cell receptor beta chain is given with its context. The data were taken from a study of identical twins. TCRdb reprocessed the 5' RACE reads with MiXCR, giving one entry per CDR3 protein. The sample shows some 440,000 distinct CDR3 sequences, roughly 24% of them seen only once. The CDR3 sequence is 14 residues long. Germline-derived CDR1 and CDR2 are DFQATT and SNEGSKA (reference sequence). Trimming took 3 bases from V and 4 from J; bases not matched to a gene: 5. The same specimen was also included in a second study, on T cells expressing NK-cell markers.

The material sequenced was CD4+ T cells sorted from blood. The sequence was obtained from a woman aged 18-30 years in good health. V usage is TRBV20-1 and J usage is TRBJ2-1, with 8 bases that match TRBD2. CDR3 nucleotide sequence: TGCAGTGCTAGTTGGCGGGGGGTATACAATGAGCAGTTCTTC. This sequence encodes CSASWRGVYNEQFF.